One TCR beta chain is described in this entry. Germline and junction disagree at one end, which may indicate a read error. TCRdb called the RT-PCR reads again in MiXCR, with one record for every CDR3 protein. The data show over 150,000 distinct CDR3 sequences, around 30% seen once. Germline loops: CDR1 DFQATT, CDR2 SNEGSKA (reference sequence). This CDR3 region has 11 residues. This sample was included in a study of patients and donors after allogeneic stem cell transplantation. V gene TRBV20-1 combines with J gene TRBJ1-2; maybe TRBD1 (5 bases). Sequenced input: blood, either unsorted or a sorted T cell fraction (not recorded which). The source of this sequence is a human donor who was either an allogeneic HSCT recipient or a stem cell or donor lymphocyte infusion donor (not recorded which). It is not recorded whose cells these are; they may come from a transplant donor. CDR3: CSAAYRRDPPF. The CDR3 DNA reads as TGCAGTGCCGCTTACAGGAGGGATCCCCCCTTC.